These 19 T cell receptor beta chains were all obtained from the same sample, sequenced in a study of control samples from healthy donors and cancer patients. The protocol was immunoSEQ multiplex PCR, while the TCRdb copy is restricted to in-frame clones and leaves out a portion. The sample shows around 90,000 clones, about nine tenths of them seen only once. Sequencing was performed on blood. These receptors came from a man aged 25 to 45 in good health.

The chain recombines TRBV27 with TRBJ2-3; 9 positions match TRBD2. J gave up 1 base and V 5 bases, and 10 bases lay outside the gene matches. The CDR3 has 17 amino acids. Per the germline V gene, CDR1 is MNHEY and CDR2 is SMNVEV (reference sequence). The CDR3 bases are TGTGCCAGCAGTCCTGAGGGATTAGCGGGGGGCACAGATACGCAGTATTTT. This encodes CASSPEGLAGGTDTQYF.

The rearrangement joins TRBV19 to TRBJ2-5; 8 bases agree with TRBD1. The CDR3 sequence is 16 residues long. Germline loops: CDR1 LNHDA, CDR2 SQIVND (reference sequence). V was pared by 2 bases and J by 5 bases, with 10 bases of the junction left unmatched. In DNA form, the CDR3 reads TGTGCCAGTAGTATAAGGACAGGGAGAGGAGTGGAGACCCAGTACTTC. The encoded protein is CASSIRTGRGVETQYF.

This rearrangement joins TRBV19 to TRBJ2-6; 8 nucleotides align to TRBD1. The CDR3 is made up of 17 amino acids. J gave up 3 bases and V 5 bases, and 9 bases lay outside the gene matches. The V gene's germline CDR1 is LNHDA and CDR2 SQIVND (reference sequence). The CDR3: CASSQTTGAGGANVLTF. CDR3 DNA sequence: TGTGCCAGTAGTCAGACGACAGGGGCGGGTGGGGCCAACGTCCTGACTTTC.

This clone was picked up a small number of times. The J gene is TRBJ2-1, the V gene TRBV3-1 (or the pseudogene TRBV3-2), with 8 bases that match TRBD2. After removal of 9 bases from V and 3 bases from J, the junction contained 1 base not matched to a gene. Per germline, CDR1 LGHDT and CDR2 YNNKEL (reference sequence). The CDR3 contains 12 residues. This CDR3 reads CASSGDYNEQFF. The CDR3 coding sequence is TGTGCCAGTAGCGGGGACTACAATGAGCAGTTCTTC.

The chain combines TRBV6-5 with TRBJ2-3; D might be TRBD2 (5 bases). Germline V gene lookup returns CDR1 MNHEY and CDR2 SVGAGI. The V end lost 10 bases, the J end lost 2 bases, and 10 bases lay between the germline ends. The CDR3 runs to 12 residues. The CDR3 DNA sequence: TGTGCCACAAACGGGGACACAGATACGCAGTATTTT. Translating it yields CATNGDTDTQYF.

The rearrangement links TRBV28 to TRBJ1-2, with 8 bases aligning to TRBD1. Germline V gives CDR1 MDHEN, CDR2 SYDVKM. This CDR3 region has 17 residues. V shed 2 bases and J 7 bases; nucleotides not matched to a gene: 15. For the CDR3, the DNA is TGTGCCAGCAGTTTAGGGGACAGGTATACCACCTCGAGTGGCTACACCTTC. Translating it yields CASSLGDRYTTSSGYTF.

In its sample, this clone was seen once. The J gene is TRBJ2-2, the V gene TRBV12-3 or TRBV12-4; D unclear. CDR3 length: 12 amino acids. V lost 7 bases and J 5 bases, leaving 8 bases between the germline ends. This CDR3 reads CASIRRTGELFF. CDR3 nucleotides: TGTGCCAGCATCCGTAGGACCGGGGAGCTGTTTTTT.

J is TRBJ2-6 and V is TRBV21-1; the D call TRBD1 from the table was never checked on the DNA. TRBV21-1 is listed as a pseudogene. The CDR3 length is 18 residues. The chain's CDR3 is CASNGTGKQSSGANVLTF. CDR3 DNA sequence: TGTGCCAGCAACGGGACAGGGAAACAGAGCTCTGGGGCCAACGTCCTGACTTTC.

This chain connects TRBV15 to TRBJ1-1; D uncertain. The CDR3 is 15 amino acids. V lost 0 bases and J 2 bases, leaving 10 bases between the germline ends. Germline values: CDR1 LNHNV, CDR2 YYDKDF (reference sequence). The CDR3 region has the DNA TGTGCCACCAGCAGAGATCTCGGCAGTAACACTGAAGCTTTCTTT. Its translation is CATSRDLGSNTEAFF.

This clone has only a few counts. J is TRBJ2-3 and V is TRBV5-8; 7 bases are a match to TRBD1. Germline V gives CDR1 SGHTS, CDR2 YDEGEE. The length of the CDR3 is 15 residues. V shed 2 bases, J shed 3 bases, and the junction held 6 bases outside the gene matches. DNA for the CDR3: TGTGCCAGCAGCTTCGAGGGGGCGCGTACAGATACGCAGTATTTT. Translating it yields CASSFEGARTDTQYF.

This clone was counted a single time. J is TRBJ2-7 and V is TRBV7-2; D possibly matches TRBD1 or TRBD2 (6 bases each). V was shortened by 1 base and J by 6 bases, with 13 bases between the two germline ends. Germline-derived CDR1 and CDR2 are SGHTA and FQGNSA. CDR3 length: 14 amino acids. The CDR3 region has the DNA TGTGCCAGCAGCTTAGATTCGGGGGCGAGCGAGCAGTACGTC. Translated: CASSLDSGASEQYV.

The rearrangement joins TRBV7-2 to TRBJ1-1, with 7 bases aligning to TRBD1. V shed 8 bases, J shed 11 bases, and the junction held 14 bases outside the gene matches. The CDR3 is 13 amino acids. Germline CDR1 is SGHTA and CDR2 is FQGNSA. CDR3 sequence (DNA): TGTGCCAGCCAGGGGGGGCAGGGGCTTGTGGCTTTCTTT. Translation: CASQGGQGLVAFF.

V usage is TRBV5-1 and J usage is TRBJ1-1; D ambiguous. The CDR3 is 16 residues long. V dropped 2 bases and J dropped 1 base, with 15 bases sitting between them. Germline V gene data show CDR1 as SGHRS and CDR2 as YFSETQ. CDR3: CASSLGPGSGNTEAFF. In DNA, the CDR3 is TGCGCCAGCAGCTTAGGACCGGGCTCAGGGAACACTGAAGCTTTCTTT. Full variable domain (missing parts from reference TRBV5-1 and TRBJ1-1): KAGVTQTPRYLIKTRGQQVTLSCSPISGHRSVSWYQQTPGQGLQFLFEYFSETQRNKGNFPGRFSGRQFSNSRSEMNVSTLELGDSALYLCASSLGPGSGNTEAFFGQGTRLTVV.

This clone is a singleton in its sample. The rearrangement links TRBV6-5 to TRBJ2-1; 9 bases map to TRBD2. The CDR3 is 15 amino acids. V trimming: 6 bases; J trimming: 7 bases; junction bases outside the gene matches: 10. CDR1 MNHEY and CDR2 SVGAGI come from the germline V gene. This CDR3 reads CASRNSGGSLNEQFF. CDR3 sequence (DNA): TGTGCCAGCAGGAATAGCGGGGGATCGCTAAATGAGCAGTTCTTC.

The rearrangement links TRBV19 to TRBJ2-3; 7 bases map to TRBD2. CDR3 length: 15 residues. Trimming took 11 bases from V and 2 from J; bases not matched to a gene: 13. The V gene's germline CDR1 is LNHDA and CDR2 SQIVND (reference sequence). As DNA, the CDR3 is TGTGCCGCCCACTCGGGCGGGGGAAACACAGATACGCAGTATTTT. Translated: CAAHSGGGNTDTQYF.

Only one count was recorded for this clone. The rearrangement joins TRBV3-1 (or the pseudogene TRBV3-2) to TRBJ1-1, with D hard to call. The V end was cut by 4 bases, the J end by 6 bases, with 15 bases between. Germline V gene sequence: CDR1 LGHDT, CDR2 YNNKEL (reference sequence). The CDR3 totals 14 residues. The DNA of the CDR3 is TGTGCCAGCAGCCTTGACGGGCCGGGCGCTGAAGCTTTCTTT. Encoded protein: CASSLDGPGAEAFF.

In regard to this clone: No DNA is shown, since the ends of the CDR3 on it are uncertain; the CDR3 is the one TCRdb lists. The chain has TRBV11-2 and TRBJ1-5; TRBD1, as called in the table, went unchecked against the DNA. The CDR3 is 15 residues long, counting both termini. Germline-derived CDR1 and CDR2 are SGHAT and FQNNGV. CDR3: CASSLDRETISPSIF.

The CDR3 sequence: CASSSGAGEVNEQFF. CDR3 bases: TGCGCCAGCAGCTCAGGTGCGGGGGAGGTCAATGAGCAGTTCTTC. This chain uses TRBV5-1 with TRBJ2-1; TRBD2 matches 7 bases. Germline V gene lookup returns CDR1 SGHRS and CDR2 YFSETQ. Unmatched junction bases numbered 9, after V lost 3 bases and J lost 6 bases. The CDR3 extends over 15 amino acids.

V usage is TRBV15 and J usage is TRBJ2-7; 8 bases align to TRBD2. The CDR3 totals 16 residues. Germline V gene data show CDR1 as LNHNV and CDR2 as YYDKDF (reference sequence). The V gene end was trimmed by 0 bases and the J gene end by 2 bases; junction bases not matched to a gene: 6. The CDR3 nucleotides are TGTGCCACCAGCAGAGATCGGGGGGGCACCCCCTACGAGCAGTACGTC. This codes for CATSRDRGGTPYEQYV.